These 6 T cell receptor beta chains share one sample of origin, sequenced in a study of blood T cell repertoires in COVID-19. Method: immunoSEQ multiplex PCR; TCRdb's copy keeps in-frame clones and lacks some. The sample carries tens of thousands of clones, just over 85% recorded once. The sample taken for sequencing was peripheral blood. The origin of the receptors is a woman of 80 years or more with active or convalescent COVID-19.

This clone was observed a handful of times. J is TRBJ2-3 and V is TRBV11-2; 12 bases agree with TRBD1. The V and J ends lost 2 bases and 4 bases, in that order; junction bases with no gene match: 7. The CDR3 runs 17 residues. Per germline, CDR1 SGHAT and CDR2 FQNNGV. Here the CDR3 reads CASSLNPGQGASDTQYF. CDR3 nucleotide sequence: TGTGCCAGCAGCTTAAATCCGGGACAGGGGGCCTCAGATACGCAGTATTTT.

The rearrangement uses TRBV11-2 and TRBJ2-2; 8 positions agree with TRBD2. The CDR3 sequence is 15 residues long. Germline lookup yields CDR1 SGHAT and CDR2 FQNNGV. Trimming at V came to 5 bases and at J to 3 bases, leaving 5 bases not matched to a gene. Here the CDR3 reads CASSPRGGDTGELFF. CDR3 nucleotides: TGTGCCAGCAGCCCTCGGGGGGGTGACACCGGGGAGCTGTTTTTT.

The chain recombines TRBV11-2 with TRBJ2-5, with D tentatively TRBD2 (5 bases). This CDR3 region has 17 residues. V was trimmed by 3 bases and J by 5 bases, leaving 22 bases between them. Germline V gives CDR1 SGHAT, CDR2 FQNNGV. The CDR3 loop reads CASSFWFGGTKGETQYF. The DNA of the CDR3 is TGTGCCAGCAGCTTTTGGTTCGGAGGCACCAAAGGGGAGACCCAGTACTTC.

The rearrangement uses TRBV6-5 and TRBJ2-7; TRBD1 matches at 9 bases. The CDR3 extends over 14 amino acids. V dropped 5 bases and J dropped 4; count of bases not matched to a gene: 6. Germline lookup yields CDR1 MNHEY and CDR2 SVGAGI. The CDR3 loop reads CASSKDRGDYEQYF. The CDR3 DNA follows: TGTGCCAGCAGTAAGGACAGGGGCGATTACGAGCAGTACTTC.

The V and J genes are TRBV6-1 and TRBJ1-2, with D maybe TRBD1 (5 bases). Germline values: CDR1 MNHNS, CDR2 SASEGT. V gave up 2 bases and J gave up 11 bases, with 12 bases separating them. This CDR3 region has 12 residues. The CDR3 DNA follows: TGTGCCAGCAGTGAAATGGGGGGATATTACACCTTC. It specifies CASSEMGGYYTF.

This clone was detected only once. CDR3 region: CASSHKAGSMNTEAFF. CDR3 nucleotide sequence: TGTGCCAGCAGTCACAAGGCCGGGAGCATGAACACTGAAGCTTTCTTT. The chain is built from TRBV6-6 and TRBJ1-1; no clear D gene. V was clipped by 5 bases and J by 0 bases, with 16 bases between them. Per the germline V gene, CDR1 is MNHNY and CDR2 is SVGAGI (reference sequence). This CDR3 comprises 16 residues.